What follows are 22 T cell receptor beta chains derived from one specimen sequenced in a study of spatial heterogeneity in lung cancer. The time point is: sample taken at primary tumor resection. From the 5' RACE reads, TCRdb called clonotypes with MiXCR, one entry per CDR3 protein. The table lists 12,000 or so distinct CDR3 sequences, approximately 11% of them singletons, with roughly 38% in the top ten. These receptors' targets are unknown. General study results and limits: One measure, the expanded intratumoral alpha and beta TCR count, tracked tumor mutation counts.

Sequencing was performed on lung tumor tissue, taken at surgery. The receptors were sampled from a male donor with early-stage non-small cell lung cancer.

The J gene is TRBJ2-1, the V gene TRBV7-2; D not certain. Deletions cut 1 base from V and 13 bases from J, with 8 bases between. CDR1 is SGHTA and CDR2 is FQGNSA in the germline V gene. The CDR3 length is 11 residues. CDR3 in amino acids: CASSLVFGQFF. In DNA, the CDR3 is TGTGCCAGCAGCTTAGTCTTCGGACAGTTCTTC.

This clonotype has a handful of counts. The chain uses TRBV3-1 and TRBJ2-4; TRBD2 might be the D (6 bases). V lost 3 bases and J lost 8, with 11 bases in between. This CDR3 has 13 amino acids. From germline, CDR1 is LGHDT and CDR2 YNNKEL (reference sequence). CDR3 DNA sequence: TGTGCCAGCAGCCAGTTCTGGGGGGACATTCAGTACTTC. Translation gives CASSQFWGDIQYF.

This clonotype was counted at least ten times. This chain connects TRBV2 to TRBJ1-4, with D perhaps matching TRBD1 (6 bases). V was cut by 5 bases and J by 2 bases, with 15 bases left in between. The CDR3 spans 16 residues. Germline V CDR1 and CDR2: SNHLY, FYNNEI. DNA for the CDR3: TGTGCCAGCAGTTCTACCACAGGGATGACTAATGAAAAACTGTTTTTT. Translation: CASSSTTGMTNEKLFF.

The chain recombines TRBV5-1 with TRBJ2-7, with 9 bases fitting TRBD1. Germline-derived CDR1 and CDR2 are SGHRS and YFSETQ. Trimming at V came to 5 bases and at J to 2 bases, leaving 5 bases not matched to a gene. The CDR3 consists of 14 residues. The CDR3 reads CASRPGTGTYEQYF. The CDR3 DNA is TGCGCCAGCAGGCCCGGGACAGGGACCTACGAGCAGTACTTC.

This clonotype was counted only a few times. CDR3 coding DNA: TGCAGTGCTACTTTCACCAGGGACGGACTCTCTTCCTACAATGAGCAGTTCTTC. This encodes CSATFTRDGLSSYNEQFF. J is TRBJ2-1 and V is TRBV20-1; D might be TRBD1 or TRBD2, each matching 5 bases. Germline-derived CDR1 and CDR2 are DFQATT and SNEGSKA (reference sequence). Deletions cut 4 bases from V and 1 base from J, with 23 bases between. CDR3 length: 18 residues.

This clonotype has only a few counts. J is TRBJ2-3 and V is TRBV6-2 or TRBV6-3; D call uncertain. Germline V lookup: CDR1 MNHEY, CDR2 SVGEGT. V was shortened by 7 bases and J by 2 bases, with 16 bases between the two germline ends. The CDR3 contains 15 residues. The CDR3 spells CASNHNRLHTDTQYF. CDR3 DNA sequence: TGTGCCAGCAACCATAACCGTTTGCACACAGATACGCAGTATTTT.

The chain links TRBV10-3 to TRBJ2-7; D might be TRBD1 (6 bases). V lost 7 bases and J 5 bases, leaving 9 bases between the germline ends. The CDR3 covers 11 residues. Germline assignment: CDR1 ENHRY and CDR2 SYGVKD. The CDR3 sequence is CAIKTGNEQYF. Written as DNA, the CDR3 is TGTGCCATCAAAACAGGGAACGAGCAGTACTTC.

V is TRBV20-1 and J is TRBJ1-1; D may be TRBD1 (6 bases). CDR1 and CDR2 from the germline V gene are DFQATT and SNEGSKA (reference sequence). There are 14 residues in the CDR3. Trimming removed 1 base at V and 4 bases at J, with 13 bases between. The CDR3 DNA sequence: TGCAGTGCTAGAGTAACGACAGGTGGCACTGAAGCTTTCTTT. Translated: CSARVTTGGTEAFF.

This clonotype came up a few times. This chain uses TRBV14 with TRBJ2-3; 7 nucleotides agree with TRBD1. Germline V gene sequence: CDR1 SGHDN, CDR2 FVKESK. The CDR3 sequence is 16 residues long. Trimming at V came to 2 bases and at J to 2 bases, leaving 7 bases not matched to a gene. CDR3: CASSQRDSPSTDTQYF. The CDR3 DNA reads TGTGCCAGCAGCCAACGGGACAGCCCTTCCACAGATACGCAGTATTTT.

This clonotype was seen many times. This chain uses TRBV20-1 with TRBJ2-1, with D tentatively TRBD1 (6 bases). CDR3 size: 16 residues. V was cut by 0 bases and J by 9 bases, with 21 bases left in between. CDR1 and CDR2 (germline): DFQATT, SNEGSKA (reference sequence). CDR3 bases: TGCAGTGCTAGAGAATCGGAAGGCGAGGGGGAGAGTGAGCAGTTCTTC. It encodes CSARESEGEGESEQFF.

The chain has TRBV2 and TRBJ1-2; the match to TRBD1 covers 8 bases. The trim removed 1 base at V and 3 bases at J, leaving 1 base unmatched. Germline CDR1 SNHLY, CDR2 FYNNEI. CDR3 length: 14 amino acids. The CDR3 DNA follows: TGTGCCAGCAGTGAAGAGGGACAGGACTATGGCTACACCTTC. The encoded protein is CASSEEGQDYGYTF.

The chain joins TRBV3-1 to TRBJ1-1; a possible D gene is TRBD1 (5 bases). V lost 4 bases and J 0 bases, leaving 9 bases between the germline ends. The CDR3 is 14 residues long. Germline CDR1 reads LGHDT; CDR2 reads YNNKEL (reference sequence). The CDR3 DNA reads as TGTGCCAGCAGCCTCCGGGACTTGAACACTGAAGCTTTCTTT. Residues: CASSLRDLNTEAFF. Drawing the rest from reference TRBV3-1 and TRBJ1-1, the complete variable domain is DTAVSQTPKYLVTQMGNDKSIKCEQNLGHDTMYWYKQDSKKFLKIMFSYNNKELIINETVPNRFSPKSPDKAHLNLHINSLELGDSAVYFCASSLRDLNTEAFFGQGTRLTVV.

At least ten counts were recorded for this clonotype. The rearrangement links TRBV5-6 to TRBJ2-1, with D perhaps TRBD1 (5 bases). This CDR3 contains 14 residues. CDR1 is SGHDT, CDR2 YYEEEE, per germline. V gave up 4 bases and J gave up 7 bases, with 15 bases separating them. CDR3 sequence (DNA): TGTGCCAGCAGCCCTCGGGCAGGGCGAAATGAGCAGTTCTTC. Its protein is CASSPRAGRNEQFF. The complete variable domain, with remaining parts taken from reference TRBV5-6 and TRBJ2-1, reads DAGVTQSPTHLIKTRGQQVTLRCSPKSGHDTVSWYQQALGQGPQFIFQYYEEEERQRGNFPDRFSGHQFPNYSSELNVNALLLGDSALYLCASSPRAGRNEQFFGPGTRLTVL.

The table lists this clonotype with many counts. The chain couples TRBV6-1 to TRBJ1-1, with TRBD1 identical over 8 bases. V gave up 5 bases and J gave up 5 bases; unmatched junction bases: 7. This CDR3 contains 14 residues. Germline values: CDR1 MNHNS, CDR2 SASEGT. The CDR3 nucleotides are TGTGCCAGCAGTTTAGGACAGGGAGGGACTGAAGCTTTCTTT. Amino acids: CASSLGQGGTEAFF.

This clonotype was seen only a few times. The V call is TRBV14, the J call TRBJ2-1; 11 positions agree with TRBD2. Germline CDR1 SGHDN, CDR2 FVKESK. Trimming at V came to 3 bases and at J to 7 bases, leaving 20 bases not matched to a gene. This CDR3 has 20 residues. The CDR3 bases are TGTGCCAGCAGCCACGTTCCGGGACAAGAGACTAGCGGGGCTCTTAATGAGCAGTTCTTC. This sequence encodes CASSHVPGQETSGALNEQFF.

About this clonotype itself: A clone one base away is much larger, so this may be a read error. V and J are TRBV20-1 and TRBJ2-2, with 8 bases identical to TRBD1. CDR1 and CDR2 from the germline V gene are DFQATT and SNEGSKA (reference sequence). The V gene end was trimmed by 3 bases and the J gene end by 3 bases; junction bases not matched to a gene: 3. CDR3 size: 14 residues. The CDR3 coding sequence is TGCAGTGCTAGTCGGACAGGGCACACCGGGGAGCTGTTTTTT. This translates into CSASRTGHTGELFF.

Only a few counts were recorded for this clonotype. The CDR3 sequence: CASSLRSGVRETQYF. CDR3 nucleotides: TGTGCCAGCAGCTTAAGGTCAGGGGTGCGAGAGACCCAGTACTTC. V and J are TRBV11-2 and TRBJ2-5; TRBD1 might be the D (6 bases). Germline loops: CDR1 SGHAT, CDR2 FQNNGV. CDR3 length: 15 amino acids. The V gene lost 2 bases and the J gene lost 4 bases, with 14 bases spanning the gap.

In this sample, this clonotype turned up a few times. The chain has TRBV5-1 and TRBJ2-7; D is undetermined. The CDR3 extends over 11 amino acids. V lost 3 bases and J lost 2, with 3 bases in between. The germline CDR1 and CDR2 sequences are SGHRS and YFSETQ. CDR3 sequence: CASSSTYEQYF. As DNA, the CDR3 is TGCGCCAGCAGCTCCACCTACGAGCAGTACTTC.

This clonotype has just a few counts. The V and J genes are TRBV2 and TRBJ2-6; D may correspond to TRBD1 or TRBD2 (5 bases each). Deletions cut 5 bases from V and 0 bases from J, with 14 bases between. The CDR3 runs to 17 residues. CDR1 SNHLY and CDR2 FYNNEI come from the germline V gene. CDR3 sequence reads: CASSSGTMSSGANVLTF. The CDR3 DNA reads TGTGCCAGCAGTTCCGGGACCATGAGCTCTGGGGCCAACGTCCTGACTTTC.

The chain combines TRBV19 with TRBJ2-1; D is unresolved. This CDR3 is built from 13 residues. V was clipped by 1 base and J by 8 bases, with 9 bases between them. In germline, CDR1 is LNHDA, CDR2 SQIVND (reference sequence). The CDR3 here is CASSIGRFDEQFF. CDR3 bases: TGTGCCAGTAGTATAGGTCGCTTCGATGAGCAGTTCTTC.

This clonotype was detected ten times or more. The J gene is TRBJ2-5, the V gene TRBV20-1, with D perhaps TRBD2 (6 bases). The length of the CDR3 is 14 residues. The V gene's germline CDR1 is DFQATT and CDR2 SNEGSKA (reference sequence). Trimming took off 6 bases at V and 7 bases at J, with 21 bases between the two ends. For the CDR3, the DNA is TGCAGTGCCCGGGCAGGGTCGGGAGCCGGGACCCAGTACTTC. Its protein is CSARAGSGAGTQYF.

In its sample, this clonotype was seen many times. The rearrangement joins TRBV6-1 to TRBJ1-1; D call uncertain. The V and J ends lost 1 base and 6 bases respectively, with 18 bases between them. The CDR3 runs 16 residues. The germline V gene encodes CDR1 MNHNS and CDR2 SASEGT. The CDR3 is CASSEGIGEREAEAFF. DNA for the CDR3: TGTGCCAGCAGTGAAGGTATCGGAGAAAGGGAGGCTGAAGCTTTCTTT.